The text below deals with one T cell receptor beta chain. This record belongs to a study of glioma-infiltrating T cells after dendritic cell vaccination. Time point reported: after dendritic cell vaccination, including at tumor progression/relapse. Only in-frame clones appear in the TCRdb table, and some are missing; sequencing was by immunoSEQ multiplex PCR. The sample holds approximately 99,000 clones, around 80% seen once. V was pared by 2 bases and J by 4 bases, with 8 bases between. Germline V CDR1 and CDR2: WSHSY, SAAADI. This CDR3 comprises 13 residues. This chain joins TRBV10-2 and TRBJ1-2; no firm D call. Here the sequenced sample was blood, taken after dendritic cell vaccination. The receptor was derived from a human donor with glioblastoma. The CDR3 loop is CASSEQDPYGYTF. The CDR3 DNA is TGCGCCAGCAGTGAGCAGGATCCCTATGGCTACACCTTC.